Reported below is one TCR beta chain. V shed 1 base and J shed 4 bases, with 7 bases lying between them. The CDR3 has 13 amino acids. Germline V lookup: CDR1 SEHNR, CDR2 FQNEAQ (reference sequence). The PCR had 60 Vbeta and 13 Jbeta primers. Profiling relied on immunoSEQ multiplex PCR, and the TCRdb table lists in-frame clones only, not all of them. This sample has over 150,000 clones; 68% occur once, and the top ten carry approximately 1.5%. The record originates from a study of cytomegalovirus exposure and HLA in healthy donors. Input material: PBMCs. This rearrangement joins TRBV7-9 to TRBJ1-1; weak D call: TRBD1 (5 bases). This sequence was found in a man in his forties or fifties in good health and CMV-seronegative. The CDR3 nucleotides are TGTGCCAGCAGCTTAGATCAGGGCACTGAAGCTTTCTTT. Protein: CASSLDQGTEAFF.